These T cell receptor beta chains were read from a single sample in a study of cytomegalovirus exposure and HLA in healthy donors. Using immunoSEQ multiplex PCR, the repertoire was profiled, and TCRdb retains in-frame clones only, with some absent. The sample lists about 200,000 clones; 80% were seen once. Material for sequencing was PBMCs. The receptors originated from a woman aged 35 to 49 in good health and CMV-seronegative. Both conserved end residues are part of each CDR3. D genes are given only for firm matches. Not every row has a clone size; where given, it reads once, few, many or a size class.

V gene	J gene	D gene	clone size	CDR3 protein	CDR3 DNA
TRBV19	TRBJ2-5	TRBD1	.	CASSTDREETQYF	TGTGCCAGTAGTACGGACAGGGAAGAGACCCAGTACTTC
TRBV27	TRBJ2-1	.	.	CASSISAPEDNEQFF	TGTGCCAGCAGTATATCGGCCCCAGAGGACAATGAGCAGTTCTTC
TRBV14	TRBJ2-2	TRBD1	few	CASSQDGVGTVNTGELFF	TGTGCCAGCAGCCAAGATGGGGTGGGGACAGTGAACACCGGGGAGCTGTTTTTT
TRBV29-1	TRBJ2-1	TRBD2	.	CSGLANEQFF	TGCAGCGGACTAGCTAATGAGCAGTTCTTC
TRBV10-3	TRBJ2-7	TRBD1	.	CAISESSYRQGSYEQYF	TGTGCCATCAGTGAGTCGTCATATCGACAGGGGTCCTACGAGCAGTACTTC
TRBV5-1	TRBJ1-5	TRBD1	.	CASSLGQGANQPQHF	TGCGCCAGCAGCTTGGGACAGGGAGCAAATCAGCCCCAGCATTTT
TRBV5-1	TRBJ2-1	.	.	CASSRTVNEQFF	TGCGCCAGCAGCAGGACAGTGAATGAGCAGTTCTTC
TRBV5-6	TRBJ2-5	.	.	CASSDAGREETQYF	TGTGCCAGCAGCGACGCGGGACGGGAAGAGACCCAGTACTTC
TRBV6-4	TRBJ1-2	TRBD1	.	CASSLTDRAEFYGYTF	TGTGCCAGCAGTCTGACTGACAGGGCAGAGTTCTATGGCTACACCTTC
TRBV16	TRBJ1-3	.	.	CASSQSWRNTIYF	TGTGCCAGCAGCCAATCATGGCGAAACACCATATATTTT
TRBV7-2	TRBJ1-2	TRBD1	.	CASSLGQGLDYGYTF	TGTGCCAGCAGTCTCGGACAGGGTCTCGACTATGGCTACACCTTC
TRBV19	TRBJ1-5	.	.	CASSYGFNSNQPQHF	TGTGCCAGTAGTTACGGGTTTAATAGCAATCAGCCCCAGCATTTT
TRBV18	TRBJ2-1	TRBD2	few	CASSGTTIEQFF	TGTGCCAGCTCAGGGACTACTATTGAGCAGTTCTTC
TRBV6-4	TRBJ2-2	.	few	CASSDSGLNTGELFF	TGTGCCAGCAGTGATTCAGGGCTTAACACCGGGGAGCTGTTTTTT
TRBV5-1	TRBJ1-1	.	.	CASSLVVEGTEAFF	TGCGCCAGCAGCTTGGTGGTGGAGGGCACTGAAGCTTTCTTT
TRBV5-1	TRBJ2-5	.	.	CASSLKEETQYF	TGCGCCAGCAGCTTGAAGGAGGAGACCCAGTACTTC
TRBV5-1	TRBJ2-5	TRBD2	.	CASSFRGTSETQYF	TGCGCCAGCAGCTTCCGAGGGACTAGTGAAACCCAGTACTTC
TRBV27	TRBJ2-7	.	.	CASGSGLREQYF	TGTGCCAGCGGATCAGGGCTACGCGAGCAGTACTTC
TRBV6-6	TRBJ1-5	.	.	CASSYMTEVHNQPQHF	TGTGCCAGCAGTTACATGACAGAAGTACACAATCAGCCCCAGCATTTT
TRBV7-3	TRBJ1-2	.	.	CVSSPDGANYGYTF	TGTGTCAGCAGCCCTGACGGAGCTAACTATGGCTACACCTTC
TRBV6-6	TRBJ1-1	TRBD1	.	CASSDPTGEGDEAFF	TGTGCCAGCAGTGATCCGACAGGGGAGGGAGATGAAGCTTTCTTT
TRBV18	TRBJ1-2	TRBD1	.	CASSHGSGRGRRYGYTF	TGTGCCAGCTCACATGGGTCGGGCAGGGGGCGTCGCTATGGCTACACCTTC
TRBV29-1	TRBJ2-3	.	.	CSVPRGGQSADTQYF	TGCAGCGTCCCCCGGGGCGGACAGTCGGCAGATACGCAGTATTTT
TRBV28	TRBJ2-3	TRBD1	.	CASSSGQGSTDTQYF	TGTGCCAGCAGCTCAGGACAGGGTAGCACAGATACGCAGTATTTT
TRBV19	TRBJ2-1	TRBD2	.	CASSIGGGRENEQFF	TGTGCCAGTAGTATAGGGGGCGGGAGGGAGAATGAGCAGTTCTTC
TRBV4-1	TRBJ2-7	.	once	CASSQMTGAYEQYF	TGCGCCAGCAGCCAAATGACTGGAGCCTACGAGCAGTACTTC
TRBV6-1	TRBJ1-1	TRBD1	.	CAIKPGQGGERAFF	TGTGCCATTAAACCGGGGCAGGGGGGCGAACGGGCTTTCTTT
TRBV9	TRBJ1-4	TRBD1	.	CASSVATGGNEKLFF	TGTGCCAGCAGCGTAGCGACAGGGGGAAATGAAAAACTGTTTTTT
TRBV6-6	TRBJ2-7	TRBD1	.	CASISGQGRYEQYF	TGTGCCAGCATATCAGGACAGGGGCGCTACGAGCAGTACTTC
TRBV4-3	TRBJ2-5	TRBD2	.	CASSQDELAGQETQYF	TGCGCCAGCAGCCAAGATGAACTAGCGGGCCAAGAGACCCAGTACTTC
TRBV27	TRBJ1-1	.	few	CASSPGRGASLNTEAFF	TGTGCCAGCAGTCCCGGACGGGGGGCCTCTCTGAACACTGAAGCTTTCTTT
TRBV4-1	TRBJ2-2	.	.	CASSPGAGVAGELFF	TGCGCCAGCAGCCCGGGGGCGGGAGTCGCCGGGGAGCTGTTTTTT
TRBV19	TRBJ2-1	TRBD2	.	CASEVGVGGWNEQFF	TGTGCCAGCGAGGTCGGCGTGGGAGGGTGGAATGAGCAGTTCTTC
TRBV5-1	TRBJ2-2	TRBD2	.	CASSSGRGGTGELFF	TGCGCCAGCAGCTCCGGACGGGGAGGGACCGGGGAGCTGTTTTTT
TRBV7-8	TRBJ2-2	.	.	CASSLVDTGELFF	TGTGCCAGCAGCTTAGTAGACACCGGGGAGCTGTTTTTT
TRBV30	TRBJ1-4	.	few	CAWTRGQGGEKLFF	TGTGCCTGGACCCGTGGGCAGGGCGGCGAAAAACTGTTTTTT
TRBV7-8	TRBJ1-4	TRBD1	.	CASRKDRGEGLFF	TGTGCCAGTCGTAAAGACAGGGGCGAGGGACTGTTTTTT
TRBV19	TRBJ1-2	.	once	CASTDRNYGYTF	TGTGCCAGTACGGACAGAAACTATGGCTACACCTTC
TRBV10-3	TRBJ2-7	TRBD1	.	CAINTGGEYEQYF	TGTGCCATCAATACAGGGGGCGAGTACGAGCAGTACTTC
TRBV2	TRBJ1-1	.	once	CASSLTGYTEAFF	TGTGCCAGCAGTTTGACAGGTTACACTGAAGCTTTCTTT
TRBV6-1	TRBJ1-1	.	.	CASSRGGHTEAFF	TGTGCCAGCTCCAGGGGAGGGCACACTGAAGCTTTCTTT
TRBV7-9	TRBJ2-1	.	.	CASSSTSDRLEQFF	TGTGCCAGCAGCTCAACGAGCGACAGGCTTGAGCAGTTCTTC
TRBV30	TRBJ1-2	.	once	CAWSVSVNYGYTF	TGTGCCTGGAGTGTATCGGTGAACTATGGCTACACCTTC
TRBV9	TRBJ2-2	.	few	CASSVIDSNTGELFF	TGTGCCAGCAGCGTAATTGACAGCAACACCGGGGAGCTGTTTTTT
TRBV19	TRBJ1-1	TRBD1	few	CASRETGGNTEAFF	TGTGCCAGTAGGGAAACAGGGGGCAACACTGAAGCTTTCTTT